This T cell receptor beta chain was found in a study of blood T cell repertoires in COVID-19. The assay was immunoSEQ multiplex PCR, and TCRdb's table has in-frame clones only and misses some. Here the sample spans roughly 35,000 clones, around 73% being singletons. This clonotype was obtained from a woman aged 60-75 years with acute or convalescent COVID-19. The specimen was peripheral blood.

CDR3 loop: CSVLGQGNTGELFF. The CDR3 coding sequence is TGCAGCGTTTTGGGGCAGGGCAACACCGGGGAGCTGTTTTTT. The chain employs TRBV29-1 and TRBJ2-2; D might be TRBD1 (5 bases). Germline values: CDR1 SQVTM, CDR2 ANQGSEA. This CDR3 spans 14 amino acids. V gave up 5 bases and J gave up 2 bases, with 12 bases separating them.